These 21 T cell receptor beta chains came from one sample sequenced in a study of somatic mutations in cytotoxic T cells in rheumatoid arthritis. The protocol was immunoSEQ multiplex PCR, while the TCRdb copy is restricted to in-frame clones and leaves out a portion. The table shows approximately 10,000 clones, with about 81% occurring only once. The sequenced sample consisted of CD8+ T cells sorted from blood. The receptors derive from a woman in her fifties or sixties in good health.

The chain links TRBV4-2 to TRBJ2-2, with D maybe TRBD2 (6 bases). The CDR3 consists of 15 residues. Trimming stripped 2 bases from V and 10 bases from J, with 17 bases between. Germline CDR1 reads LGHNA; CDR2 reads YNFKEQ. The DNA of the CDR3 is TGTGCCAGCAGCCAACATTTGGAGGGCGACGAGGAGCTGTTTTTT. Protein: CASSQHLEGDEELFF.

The rearrangement links TRBV5-6 to TRBJ2-5; TRBD2 agrees at 13 bases. The J call may be incorrect, as the DNA end agrees better with TRBJ2-7. The CDR3 is 15 residues long. The V gene's germline CDR1 is SGHDT and CDR2 YYEEEE. CDR3 sequence (DNA): TGTGCCAGCAGCCAGACTAGCGGGGGGACCTACGAGCAGTACTTC. Protein product: CASSQTSGGTYEQYF.

This chain uses TRBV5-1 with TRBJ1-1; D remains ambiguous. The CDR3 is 14 amino acids. The germline V and J ends were trimmed by 1 base and 1 base, with 8 bases remaining between them. The germline gives CDR1 SGHRS, CDR2 YFSETQ. The CDR3 protein is CASSLYKSNTEAFF. In nucleotides, the CDR3 is TGCGCCAGCAGCTTGTACAAATCGAACACTGAAGCTTTCTTT. Variable domain in full (rest from reference TRBV5-1 and TRBJ1-1): KAGVTQTPRYLIKTRGQQVTLSCSPISGHRSVSWYQQTPGQGLQFLFEYFSETQRNKGNFPGRFSGRQFSNSRSEMNVSTLELGDSALYLCASSLYKSNTEAFFGQGTRLTVV.

The genes are TRBV7-4 and TRBJ1-1; D ambiguous. CDR1 SGHVT and CDR2 SQSDAQ come from the germline V gene. The CDR3 has 13 amino acids. The germline V and J ends were trimmed by 0 bases and 8 bases, with 10 bases remaining between them. The CDR3 reads CASSLAAGWEAFF. CDR3 nucleotides: TGTGCCAGCAGCTTAGCGGCGGGGTGGGAAGCTTTCTTT.

DNA for the CDR3: TGTGCCAGCTCACCACCGCAGGAGGAGACCCTACGGTGGATCAATGAGCAGTTCTTC. Amino acid sequence: CASSPPQEETLRWINEQFF. This rearrangement joins TRBV18 to TRBJ2-1; D might be TRBD2 (5 bases). The germline CDR1 and CDR2 sequences are KGHSH and LQKENI. There are 19 residues in the CDR3. V lost 0 bases to trimming and J lost 6 bases, with 24 bases between them.

The V and J genes are TRBV27 and TRBJ2-5; the match to TRBD2 covers 13 bases. Per germline, CDR1 MNHEY and CDR2 SMNVEV (reference sequence). The CDR3 is made up of 15 amino acids. V trimming: 10 bases; J trimming: 7 bases; junction bases outside the gene matches: 12. The CDR3, as DNA: TGTGCCACCGAGACTAGCGGGGGGAAAGGGGTGACCCAGTACTTC. Its protein product is CATETSGGKGVTQYF.

V usage is TRBV29-1 and J usage is TRBJ1-3; TRBD1 might be the D (5 bases). The CDR3 is 14 amino acids. Trimming took 4 bases from V and 4 from J, leaving 14 bases between them. Germline lookup yields CDR1 SQVTM and CDR2 ANQGSEA. CDR3 amino acids: CSVVELGGGNTIYF. The CDR3 bases are TGCAGCGTTGTCGAATTGGGGGGGGGAAACACCATATATTTT.

The CDR3 sequence is CASSMPSGLSYNEQFF. CDR3 coding DNA: TGTGCCAGTAGTATGCCCAGCGGGCTTTCCTACAATGAGCAGTTCTTC. This chain uses TRBV19 with TRBJ2-1; D is possibly TRBD2 (6 bases). This CDR3 comprises 16 residues. CDR1 and CDR2 from the germline V gene are LNHDA and SQIVND (reference sequence). V shed 3 bases and J shed 1 base, with 13 bases lying between them. Using reference TRBV19 and TRBJ2-1 for the parts outside the CDR3, the full variable domain is DGGITQSPKYLFRKEGQNVTLSCEQNLNHDAMYWYRQDPGQGLRLIYYSQIVNDFQKGDIAEGYSVSREKKESFPLTVTSAQKNPTAFYLCASSMPSGLSYNEQFFGPGTRLTVL.

The J gene is TRBJ2-3, the V gene TRBV6-4; TRBD1 agrees at 9 bases. The CDR3 length is 16 residues. V dropped 6 bases and J dropped 3; count of bases not matched to a gene: 10. Germline V gene lookup returns CDR1 MRHNA and CDR2 SNTAGT. Here the CDR3 reads CASSESAGTGTDTQYF. DNA for the CDR3: TGTGCCAGCAGCGAGTCAGCCGGGACAGGGACAGATACGCAGTATTTT.

This clone was observed once. This chain connects TRBV28 to TRBJ1-4, with D perhaps TRBD1 (6 bases). Germline V CDR1 and CDR2: MDHEN, SYDVKM. Trimming shortened V by 4 bases and J by 8 bases, and 20 bases separated the two germline ends. The CDR3 runs 16 residues. The CDR3 DNA is TGTGCCAGCAGTTCGGCCTCGGGGGGCGCGGGGGAAAAACTGTTTTTT. Translated, it gives CASSSASGGAGEKLFF.

The chain employs TRBV4-1 and TRBJ2-7, with D hard to call. V lost 1 base and J lost 3, with 7 bases in between. The CDR3 runs 13 residues. In germline, CDR1 is MGHRA, CDR2 YSYEKL. CDR3 sequence (DNA): TGCGCCAGCAGCCAAGGAGGATTCTACGAGCAGTACTTC. Protein: CASSQGGFYEQYF.

The rearrangement joins TRBV7-9 to TRBJ2-5; TRBD2 matches 7 bases. The trim removed 5 bases at V and 5 bases at J, leaving 14 bases unmatched. This CDR3 has 16 residues. CDR1 SEHNR and CDR2 FQNEAQ come from the germline V gene (reference sequence). The CDR3 DNA is TGTGCCAGCAGCCCAAATCCCTTCCTCGGGAGGGAGACCCAGTACTTC. Translation gives CASSPNPFLGRETQYF. The full variable domain, its missing parts supplied by reference TRBV7-9 and TRBJ2-5, is DTGVSQNPRHKITKRGQNVTFRCDPISEHNRLYWYRQTLGQGPEFLTYFQNEAQLEKSRLLSDRFSAERPKGSFSTLEIQRTEQGDSAMYLCASSPNPFLGRETQYFGPGTRLLVL.

The rearrangement uses TRBV7-9 and TRBJ2-7; D might be TRBD2 (5 bases). The CDR3 contains 14 residues. Germline assignment: CDR1 SEHNR and CDR2 FQNEAQ (reference sequence). Trimming stripped 6 bases from V and 7 bases from J, with 19 bases between. The CDR3 is CASRSKWGEDEQYF. CDR3 coding DNA: TGTGCCAGCAGGTCTAAGTGGGGAGAGGATGAGCAGTACTTC.

The chain combines TRBV19 with TRBJ1-6; 7 nucleotides agree with TRBD1. CDR3 length: 17 residues. The junction had 6 bases not matched to a gene; V was cut back by 4 bases and J by 0 bases. CDR1 LNHDA and CDR2 SQIVND come from the germline V gene (reference sequence). The CDR3 spells CASSTGTAGSYNSPLHF. CDR3 bases: TGTGCCAGTAGTACCGGGACAGCGGGCTCCTATAATTCACCCCTCCACTTT.

The CDR3 protein is CASINSSGGADTQYF. The CDR3 DNA sequence: TGTGCCAGCATCAATTCTAGCGGGGGGGCTGATACGCAGTATTTT. This chain uses TRBV7-9 with TRBJ2-3; TRBD2 aligns across 12 bases. Germline loops: CDR1 SEHNR, CDR2 FQNEAQ (reference sequence). The CDR3 sequence is 15 residues long. Trimming removed 7 bases from V and 6 bases from J; junction bases left unmatched: 8.

The chain is built from TRBV5-1 and TRBJ1-1; D uncertain. The CDR3 consists of 15 residues. Trimming cost V 4 bases and J 3 bases, with 16 bases left between them. Germline CDR1 and CDR2: SGHRS and YFSETQ. CDR3 sequence: CASSPMGPGYTEAFF. The CDR3 DNA follows: TGCGCCAGCAGCCCGATGGGCCCTGGGTACACTGAAGCTTTCTTT.

The chain is built from TRBV7-2 and TRBJ1-5; 8 positions agree with TRBD1. The V gene's germline CDR1 is SGHTA and CDR2 FQGNSA. V shed 4 bases, J shed 0 bases, and the junction held 8 bases outside the gene matches. The CDR3 extends over 17 amino acids. CDR3 bases: TGTGCCAGCAGCTCCGGACAGGGCCCATATAGCAATCAGCCCCAGCATTTT. It is translated as CASSSGQGPYSNQPQHF.

This chain uses TRBV10-2 with TRBJ2-1; weak D call: TRBD2 (5 bases). Deletions cut 2 bases from V and 7 bases from J, with 12 bases between. The germline V gene has CDR1 WSHSY and CDR2 SAAADI. The CDR3 has 14 amino acids. CDR3 amino acids: CASSERGSGNEQFF. Here the CDR3 DNA reads TGCGCCAGCAGTGAGCGAGGGTCCGGGAATGAGCAGTTCTTC.

The chain employs TRBV5-5 and TRBJ2-3, with 9 positions matching TRBD2. The CDR3 is 16 residues long. The V gene end was trimmed by 0 bases and the J gene end by 2 bases; junction bases not matched to a gene: 4. CDR1 and CDR2 (germline): SGHKS, YYEKEE (reference sequence). The CDR3 protein is CASSLEEREVTDTQYF. CDR3 bases: TGTGCCAGCAGCTTGGAGGAGCGGGAGGTCACAGATACGCAGTATTTT.

This clone was detected only once. This chain connects TRBV6-5 to TRBJ1-1; 7 positions agree with TRBD1. The V gene's germline CDR1 is MNHEY and CDR2 SVGAGI. Unmatched junction bases numbered 2, after V lost 6 bases and J lost 1 base. CDR3 length: 13 residues. CDR3 DNA: TGTGCCAGCAGGGCAGGGGGGAACACTGAAGCTTTCTTT. Amino acid sequence: CASRAGGNTEAFF.

CDR3 sequence: CASSAPGQIYEQYF. As DNA, the CDR3 is TGTGCCAGCTCAGCCCCGGGACAGATATACGAGCAGTACTTC. The chain carries TRBV18 and TRBJ2-7, with 7 bases aligning to TRBD1. The germline V gene has CDR1 KGHSH and CDR2 LQKENI. V was pared by 5 bases and J by 4 bases, with 8 bases of the junction left unmatched. The CDR3 sequence is 14 residues long.